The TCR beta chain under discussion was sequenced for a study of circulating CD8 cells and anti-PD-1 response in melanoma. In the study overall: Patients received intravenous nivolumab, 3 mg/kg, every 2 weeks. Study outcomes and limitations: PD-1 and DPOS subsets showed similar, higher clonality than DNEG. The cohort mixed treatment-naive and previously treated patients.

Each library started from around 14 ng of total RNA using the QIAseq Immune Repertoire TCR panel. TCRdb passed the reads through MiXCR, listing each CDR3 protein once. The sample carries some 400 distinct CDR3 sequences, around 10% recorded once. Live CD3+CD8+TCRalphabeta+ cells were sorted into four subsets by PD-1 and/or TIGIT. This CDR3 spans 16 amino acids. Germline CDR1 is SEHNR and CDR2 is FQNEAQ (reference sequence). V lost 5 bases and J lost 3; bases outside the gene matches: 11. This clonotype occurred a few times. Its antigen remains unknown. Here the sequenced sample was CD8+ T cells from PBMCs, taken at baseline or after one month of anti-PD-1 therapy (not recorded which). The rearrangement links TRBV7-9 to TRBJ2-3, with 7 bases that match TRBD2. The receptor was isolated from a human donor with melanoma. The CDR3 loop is CASSGNRGVGTDTQYF. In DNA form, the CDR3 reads TGTGCCAGCAGCGGGAATCGGGGGGTTGGAACAGATACGCAGTATTTT.